These 21 T cell receptor beta chains originate from one sample sequenced in a study of patients and donors after allogeneic stem cell transplantation. TCRdb reanalysed the RT-PCR reads using MiXCR and keeps one entry per CDR3 protein. The sample has about 230,000 distinct CDR3 sequences, around an eighth seen once. Sequenced material: blood, either unsorted or a sorted T cell fraction (not recorded which). The receptors derive from a human donor who was either an allogeneic HSCT recipient or a stem cell or donor lymphocyte infusion donor (not recorded which). It is not recorded whose cells these are; they may come from a transplant donor.

Only a few counts were recorded for this clonotype. The V gene is TRBV19, the J gene TRBJ1-5; D is ambiguous. Germline assignment: CDR1 LNHDA and CDR2 SQIVND (reference sequence). V lost 5 bases and J 1 base, leaving 9 bases between the germline ends. This CDR3 comprises 14 residues. In DNA, the CDR3 is TGTGCCAGTAGTTTCCGCAGCAGCAATCAGCCCCAGCATTTT. It is translated as CASSFRSSNQPQHF.

V gene TRBV13 combines with J gene TRBJ1-1, with D tentatively TRBD1 (6 bases). The germline V and J ends were trimmed by 6 bases and 5 bases, with 19 bases remaining between them. Germline values: CDR1 PRHDT, CDR2 FYEKMQ (reference sequence). CDR3 length equals 15 residues. CDR3 amino acids: CASRFGGGPRTEAFF. As DNA, the CDR3 is TGTGCCAGCAGATTCGGGGGGGGCCCAAGAACTGAAGCTTTCTTT.

The chain carries TRBV20-1 and TRBJ2-5, with TRBD2 identical over 9 bases. J lost 4 bases, V lost 6 bases, and 9 bases had no gene match. Germline V gene lookup returns CDR1 DFQATT and CDR2 SNEGSKA (reference sequence). This CDR3 is 14 amino acids long. This CDR3 is CSAAPSGRRETQYF. The CDR3, as DNA: TGCAGTGCAGCCCCCAGCGGGAGGAGAGAGACCCAGTACTTC.

In its sample, this clonotype was seen many times. The chain joins TRBV20-1 to TRBJ1-1, with 9 bases aligning to TRBD1. Germline V lookup: CDR1 DFQATT, CDR2 SNEGSKA (reference sequence). The CDR3 sequence is 13 residues long. V shed 7 bases and J 1 base; nucleotides not matched to a gene: 4. CDR3 sequence: CSVEGQGNTEAFF. The CDR3 region has the DNA TGCAGTGTTGAGGGACAGGGGAACACTGAAGCTTTCTTT.

This clonotype was seen a handful of times. This chain uses TRBV10-3 with TRBJ2-5; D might be TRBD2 (5 bases). The CDR3 length is 13 residues. CDR1 and CDR2 from the germline V gene are ENHRY and SYGVKD. V was trimmed by 0 bases and J by 7 bases, leaving 9 bases between them. CDR3 in DNA: TGTGCCATCAGTGAGTCGGACTTGGGGACCCAGTACTTC. Its protein product is CAISESDLGTQYF.

This clonotype was seen many times. The J gene is TRBJ2-7, the V gene TRBV5-1; D gene unclear. The CDR3 has 14 residues. Germline assignment: CDR1 SGHRS and CDR2 YFSETQ. Trimming left V 2 bases short and J 1 base short, with 10 bases between. The chain's CDR3 is CASSFLGSSYEQYF. CDR3 nucleotides: TGCGCCAGCAGCTTTTTGGGCAGTTCCTACGAGCAGTACTTC.

This clonotype was detected ten times or more. The chain joins TRBV12-3 or TRBV12-4 to TRBJ1-5; unclear D gene. Trimming shortened V by 2 bases and J by 2 bases, and 10 bases separated the two germline ends. The length of the CDR3 is 15 residues. Here the CDR3 reads CASSLLQAGNQPQHF. DNA for the CDR3: TGTGCCAGCAGTTTACTCCAAGCGGGCAATCAGCCCCAGCATTTT.

The J gene is TRBJ2-7, the V gene TRBV6-2 or TRBV6-3; D unclear. Germline CDR1 is MNHEY and CDR2 is SVGEGT. This CDR3 contains 17 residues. V was clipped by 2 bases and J by 2 bases, with 19 bases between them. CDR3 loop: CASSYASGRMIPYEQYF. Here the CDR3 DNA reads TGTGCCAGCAGTTACGCATCCGGTAGGATGATACCCTACGAGCAGTACTTC.

This clonotype was observed a few times. J is TRBJ1-4 and V is TRBV3-1, with D unresolved. The CDR3 sequence is 12 residues long. With 1 base removed from V and 10 bases from J, the gap between germline ends came to 7 bases. The germline V gene encodes CDR1 LGHDT and CDR2 YNNKEL (reference sequence). The CDR3 nucleotides read TGTGCCAGCAGCCAAGTCGCGCGAAAACTGTTTTTT. As protein: CASSQVARKLFF.

In its sample, this clonotype was seen many times. The rearrangement links TRBV5-8 to TRBJ2-5; D unresolved. This CDR3 contains 13 residues. The V end lost 2 bases, the J end lost 4 bases, and 9 bases lay between the germline ends. The germline V gene encodes CDR1 SGHTS and CDR2 YDEGEE. CDR3 amino acids: CASSLWEGETQYF. CDR3 sequence (DNA): TGTGCCAGCAGCTTATGGGAAGGAGAGACCCAGTACTTC.

The table lists this clonotype with a few counts. The V call is TRBV29-1, the J call TRBJ1-1; tentative D call: TRBD1 (5 bases). Germline-derived CDR1 and CDR2 are SQVTM and ANQGSEA. CDR3 length: 11 amino acids. V lost 6 bases and J lost 12, with 17 bases in between. CDR3 DNA: TGCAGCGTCCGAATCTCGGGGGTGACTTTCTTT. Its translation: CSVRISGVTFF.

Only a few counts were recorded for this clonotype. The chain employs TRBV28 and TRBJ1-5; D remains unclear. Trimming pared 7 bases from V and 4 bases from J, leaving 8 bases between. The CDR3 spans 12 residues. CDR1 is MDHEN, CDR2 SYDVKM, per germline. CDR3 amino acids: CASTILNQPQHF. The DNA for the CDR3 is TGTGCCAGCACCATACTAAATCAGCCCCAGCATTTT.

This clonotype is a singleton in its sample. The chain couples TRBV6-1 to TRBJ1-4; weak D call: TRBD1 (5 bases). V was shortened by 6 bases and J by 4 bases, with 12 bases between the two germline ends. The CDR3 totals 14 residues. Germline values: CDR1 MNHNS, CDR2 SASEGT. CDR3 amino acids: CASSKRGNNEKLFF. The CDR3 DNA reads as TGTGCCAGCAGCAAGAGGGGAAATAATGAAAAACTGTTTTTT.

This clonotype was detected ten times or more. The chain carries TRBV5-1 and TRBJ1-2; 9 positions agree with TRBD1. Trimming took 4 bases from V and 4 from J; bases not matched to a gene: 2. This CDR3 contains 13 residues. Germline V gives CDR1 SGHRS, CDR2 YFSETQ. This CDR3 is CASSPDRGYGYTF. CDR3 DNA sequence: TGCGCCAGCAGCCCGGACAGGGGCTATGGCTACACCTTC.

This clonotype has ten or more counts. The rearrangement links TRBV12-3 or TRBV12-4 to TRBJ1-1; weak D call: TRBD1 (5 bases). This CDR3 region has 14 residues. Deletions cut 6 bases from V and 2 bases from J, with 13 bases between. The CDR3, as DNA: TGTGCCAGCAGCCACGGGCAGGGAAACACTGAAGCTTTCTTT. This sequence encodes CASSHGQGNTEAFF.

The rearrangement links TRBV2 to TRBJ2-1; D is perhaps TRBD2 (6 bases). Between the trimmed V and J ends, which lost 5 bases and 4 bases, there was a span of 18 bases. This CDR3 comprises 16 residues. CDR1 is SNHLY, CDR2 FYNNEI, per germline. CDR3 in DNA: TGTGCCAGCAGTAAGGAGGGGCTAGGTGCTTACAATGAGCAGTTCTTC. Translation gives CASSKEGLGAYNEQFF.

This clonotype was observed many times. This rearrangement joins TRBV4-2 to TRBJ2-7, with D tentatively TRBD2 (5 bases). V was cut by 1 base and J by 2 bases, with 12 bases left in between. Germline V gives CDR1 LGHNA, CDR2 YNFKEQ. This CDR3 has 15 amino acids. In DNA form, the CDR3 reads TGTGCCAGCAGCCAAGTCTCGGAGGATCCCTACGAGCAGTACTTC. It specifies CASSQVSEDPYEQYF.

This CDR3 reads CASSLMGGFTDTQYF. Written as DNA, the CDR3 is TGTGCCAGCAGCTTGATGGGGGGGTTCACAGATACGCAGTATTTT. The gene calls are TRBV7-9 and TRBJ2-3, with 7 bases matching TRBD2. The ends lost 3 bases at V and 2 bases at J; junction bases unmatched: 5. This CDR3 comprises 15 residues. The germline V gene encodes CDR1 SEHNR and CDR2 FQNEAQ (reference sequence).

This chain joins TRBV5-1 and TRBJ2-3, with 15 bases aligning to TRBD2. Germline assignment: CDR1 SGHRS and CDR2 YFSETQ. The length of the CDR3 is 18 residues. With V trimmed by 3 bases and J by 5 bases, 10 bases remained unmatched. DNA for the CDR3: TGCGCCAGCAGCTACGGACTAGCGGGAGGGCCCGAGGGAGATACGCAGTATTTT. This sequence encodes CASSYGLAGGPEGDTQYF.

This clonotype turned up a few times. In DNA form, the CDR3 reads TGTGCCAGCAGTTCAATCGGTTCCTGGGCTAGTGGAAACACCATATATTTT. Its protein is CASSSIGSWASGNTIYF. This rearrangement joins TRBV6-5 to TRBJ1-3; no clear D. The CDR3 consists of 17 residues. The V end was cut by 4 bases, the J end by 3 bases, with 19 bases between. Germline V CDR1 and CDR2: MNHEY, SVGAGI.

The table lists this clonotype with many counts. V is TRBV7-9 and J is TRBJ2-1; TRBD2 matches 7 bases. The V gene's germline CDR1 is SEHNR and CDR2 FQNEAQ (reference sequence). CDR3 length: 16 amino acids. Trimming removed 5 bases from V and 4 bases from J; junction bases left unmatched: 11. Here the CDR3 reads CASSLSGLADYNEQFF. In nucleotides, the CDR3 is TGTGCCAGCAGCCTGAGCGGGCTAGCGGATTACAATGAGCAGTTCTTC.